The clone carrying this TCR beta chain was observed a handful of times. What it binds is not known. The data were obtained in a study of T cell repertoires in cytomegalovirus infection. The V and J ends lost 5 bases and 0 bases, in that order; junction bases with no gene match: 0. The CDR3 loop spans 14 amino acids. Using its own MiXCR run on the reads, TCRdb lists one record per CDR3 protein. Of 150,000 or so distinct CDR3 sequences in the sample, less than 25% were seen once. This TCR was recovered from a human donor in good health (CMV status not recorded). Some clones in this sample may be carry-over from other donors' samples. The specimen comprised CD8+ T cells from cultured PBMCs, sampled from culture after CMV antigen stimulation. The chain couples TRBV12-3 or TRBV12-4 to TRBJ2-2; 7 positions agree with TRBD1. The CDR3 nucleotides read TGTGCCAGCAGTGGACAGGCGAACACCGGGGAGCTGTTTTTT. Its protein is CASSGQANTGELFF.